Below are 30 T cell receptor beta chains sequenced from a single sample in a study of T cell repertoires in cytomegalovirus infection. A single record per CDR3 protein comes from TCRdb applying MiXCR to the reads. The data hold around 900,000 distinct CDR3 sequences, with around 30% observed a single time. These receptors have no known antigen. The sequencing used cultured CD8+ T cells from PBMCs, collected from culture after CMV antigen stimulation. The receptors were gathered from a human donor in good health (CMV status not recorded). Some clones in this sample may be carry-over from other donors' samples.

There are a few counts of this clonotype. V and J are TRBV12-5 and TRBJ1-5; D not certain. This CDR3 has 14 residues. Per the germline V gene, CDR1 is LGHNT and CDR2 is FRNRAP. Trimming left V 10 bases short and J 3 bases short, with 16 bases between. The CDR3 loop reads CATPSRGPNQPQHF. CDR3 in DNA: TGTGCTACCCCGTCCCGGGGTCCCAATCAGCCCCAGCATTTT.

The chain has TRBV19 and TRBJ2-1; D gene ambiguous. Germline CDR1 LNHDA, CDR2 SQIVND (reference sequence). The CDR3 sequence is 13 residues long. Trimming removed 3 bases from V and 6 bases from J, with 9 bases in between. The CDR3 is CASSIGRFNEQFF. The CDR3 DNA reads as TGTGCCAGTAGTATTGGGCGCTTCAATGAGCAGTTCTTC. The full variable domain, in which reference TRBV19 and TRBJ2-1 provide the parts outside the CDR3, is DGGITQSPKYLFRKEGQNVTLSCEQNLNHDAMYWYRQDPGQGLRLIYYSQIVNDFQKGDIAEGYSVSREKKESFPLTVTSAQKNPTAFYLCASSIGRFNEQFFGPGTRLTVL.

This clonotype was observed a few times. V gene TRBV6-6 combines with J gene TRBJ2-5; 7 bases map to TRBD1. The CDR3 loop spans 15 amino acids. With 2 bases clipped from V and 5 bases from J, the junction kept 8 bases outside the gene matches. Per germline, CDR1 MNHNY and CDR2 SVGAGI (reference sequence). CDR3 region: CASSYTTGYAETQYF. The CDR3 coding sequence is TGTGCCAGCAGTTACACGACAGGGTATGCGGAGACCCAGTACTTC.

The chain employs TRBV19 and TRBJ2-6, with D possibly matching TRBD1 (6 bases). Germline loops: CDR1 LNHDA, CDR2 SQIVND (reference sequence). The CDR3 consists of 19 residues. Trimming left V 0 bases short and J 0 bases short, with 15 bases between. CDR3 in amino acids: CASSIDGDRTISGANVLTF. The CDR3, as DNA: TGTGCCAGTAGTATAGATGGTGACAGGACCATCTCTGGGGCCAACGTCCTGACTTTC.

The chain joins TRBV7-3 to TRBJ2-1, with 11 bases fitting TRBD1. The CDR3 runs 16 residues. Germline V gene sequence: CDR1 SGHTA, CDR2 FQGTGA. Losses at the gene ends were 5 bases for V and 2 bases for J; bases not matched to a gene: 5. The DNA of the CDR3 is TGTGCCAGCAGCGACCCGGGACAGGGGGCCTACAATGAGCAGTTCTTC. Its protein product is CASSDPGQGAYNEQFF. The full variable domain, its missing parts supplied by reference TRBV7-3 and TRBJ2-1, is GAGVSQTPSNKVTEKGKYVELRCDPISGHTALYWYRQSLGQGPEFLIYFQGTGAADDSGLPNDRFFAVRPEGSVSTLKIQRTERGDSAVYLCASSDPGQGAYNEQFFGPGTRLTVL.

In nucleotides, the CDR3 is TGTGCCAGCAGTATGCTACCTACTAGCGGGGGGGCCACAGATACGCAGTATTTT. It specifies CASSMLPTSGGATDTQYF. This rearrangement joins TRBV27 to TRBJ2-3; the match to TRBD2 covers 13 bases. Germline lookup yields CDR1 MNHEY and CDR2 SMNVEV (reference sequence). Unmatched junction bases numbered 10, after V lost 5 bases and J lost 2 bases. This CDR3 comprises 18 residues.

This clonotype was observed at least ten times. CDR3 in amino acids: CASSSGTEYNYGYTF. The DNA for the CDR3 is TGTGCCAGCAGCTCGGGGACAGAATATAACTATGGCTACACCTTC. This chain links TRBV7-9 with TRBJ1-2, with 7 bases identical to TRBD1. Losses at the gene ends were 4 bases for V and 1 base for J; bases not matched to a gene: 6. There are 15 residues in the CDR3. Per germline, CDR1 SEHNR and CDR2 FQNEAQ (reference sequence).

V and J are TRBV4-1 and TRBJ2-4; the match to TRBD2 covers 8 bases. CDR3 length equals 17 residues. V shed 0 bases, J shed 0 bases, and the junction held 4 bases outside the gene matches. CDR1 and CDR2 (germline): MGHRA, YSYEKL. CDR3 coding DNA: TGCGCCAGCAGCCAAGACTCGGGGGGGCTAGCCAAAAACATTCAGTACTTC. Translation gives CASSQDSGGLAKNIQYF.

This clonotype was counted a few times. The CDR3 DNA sequence: TGTGCCAGCAGAACGGGACAGGGTTACAATGAGCAGTTCTTC. Its protein product is CASRTGQGYNEQFF. The J gene is TRBJ2-1, the V gene TRBV6-1; 9 bases match TRBD1. The CDR3 extends over 14 amino acids. From germline, CDR1 is MNHNS and CDR2 SASEGT. J gave up 4 bases and V 6 bases, and 4 bases lay outside the gene matches.

J is TRBJ2-3 and V is TRBV9; TRBD2 matches 7 bases. V lost 0 bases and J lost 3; bases outside the gene matches: 7. The CDR3 extends over 16 amino acids. Per the germline V gene, CDR1 is SGDLS and CDR2 is YYNGEE. CDR3 amino acids: CASSVGVTGGTDTQYF. CDR3 sequence (DNA): TGTGCCAGCAGCGTAGGAGTTACGGGGGGAACAGATACGCAGTATTTT.

This chain links TRBV19 with TRBJ2-6; D may be TRBD1 or TRBD2 (5 bases each). Germline CDR1 reads LNHDA; CDR2 reads SQIVND (reference sequence). The CDR3 consists of 17 residues. V gave up 11 bases and J gave up 0 bases, with 20 bases separating them. CDR3 bases: TGTGCCGTTCGGGGCCCTGTTATATACTCTGGGGCCAACGTCCTGACTTTC. Its translation: CAVRGPVIYSGANVLTF.

This clonotype was seen a few times. The chain carries TRBV6-5 and TRBJ2-1; 9 nucleotides line up with TRBD2. V dropped 0 bases and J dropped 4; count of bases not matched to a gene: 4. The CDR3 sequence is 16 residues long. Germline V gives CDR1 MNHEY, CDR2 SVGAGI. CDR3 residues: CASSYSKLAGYNEQFF. CDR3 nucleotide sequence: TGTGCCAGCAGTTACTCGAAGCTAGCGGGGTACAATGAGCAGTTCTTC.

The rearrangement links TRBV6-8 to TRBJ2-7; perhaps D is TRBD1 or TRBD2 (6 bases each). The CDR3 runs to 14 residues. Deletions cut 0 bases from V and 2 bases from J, with 8 bases between. The V gene's germline CDR1 is MNHGY and CDR2 SAAAGT. This chain's CDR3 is CASSYSRGAYEQYF. The CDR3 DNA sequence: TGTGCCAGCAGTTACTCGAGGGGGGCCTACGAGCAGTACTTC.

The chain links TRBV19 to TRBJ2-1, with D hard to call. Germline values: CDR1 LNHDA, CDR2 SQIVND (reference sequence). The CDR3 loop spans 13 amino acids. V gave up 7 bases and J gave up 10 bases, with 17 bases separating them. This chain's CDR3 is CASKIRRNGEQFF. The CDR3, as DNA: TGTGCCAGTAAAATCCGTCGGAATGGGGAGCAGTTCTTC.

The table lists this clonotype with a few counts. The V and J genes are TRBV10-3 and TRBJ2-7, with D possibly being TRBD1 (6 bases). This CDR3 is built from 12 residues. Between the trimmed V and J ends, which lost 5 bases and 3 bases, there was a span of 8 bases. CDR1 ENHRY and CDR2 SYGVKD come from the germline V gene. The CDR3 loop reads CAISPRGYEQYV. Written as DNA, the CDR3 is TGTGCCATCAGTCCCAGGGGCTACGAGCAGTACGTC.

The J gene is TRBJ1-2, the V gene TRBV5-5; TRBD1 is a possible D gene (6 bases). V gave up 3 bases and J gave up 4 bases, with 10 bases separating them. The CDR3 runs 13 residues. Germline CDR1 and CDR2: SGHKS and YYEKEE (reference sequence). This chain's CDR3 is CASSSGEPYGYTF. CDR3 DNA: TGTGCCAGCAGCTCAGGGGAGCCCTATGGCTACACCTTC.

This chain connects TRBV4-1 to TRBJ2-7; TRBD1 might be the D (5 bases). The germline CDR1 and CDR2 sequences are MGHRA and YSYEKL. This CDR3 spans 19 amino acids. The V end lost 0 bases, the J end lost 3 bases, and 24 bases lay between the germline ends. CDR3 in amino acids: CASSQDYLNSRWGYYEQYF. CDR3 bases: TGCGCCAGCAGCCAAGATTACCTTAATTCCCGTTGGGGCTACTACGAGCAGTACTTC.

The V gene is TRBV19, the J gene TRBJ2-2, with 9 positions matching TRBD1. The CDR3 is made up of 15 amino acids. V lost 5 bases and J lost 6; bases outside the gene matches: 7. Germline CDR1 reads LNHDA; CDR2 reads SQIVND (reference sequence). The CDR3 nucleotides read TGTGCCAGTAGTCTAGGGACAGGGTACCCCGGGGAGCTGTTTTTT. It specifies CASSLGTGYPGELFF.

The V call is TRBV4-1, the J call TRBJ2-7; D is undetermined. Deletions cut 3 bases from V and 2 bases from J, with 11 bases between. The CDR3 consists of 14 residues. CDR1 is MGHRA and CDR2 is YSYEKL in the germline V gene. CDR3 residues: CASSQRIPTYEQYF. CDR3 nucleotide sequence: TGCGCCAGCAGCCAGAGGATTCCCACCTACGAGCAGTACTTC.

This chain links TRBV7-3 with TRBJ2-1; the D gene is possibly TRBD2 (5 bases). The CDR3 loop spans 13 amino acids. CDR1 and CDR2 (germline): SGHTA, FQGTGA. V lost 5 bases to trimming and J lost 6 bases, with 11 bases between them. This CDR3 is CASSGRETNEQFF. CDR3 nucleotide sequence: TGTGCCAGCAGCGGCCGGGAAACCAATGAGCAGTTCTTC.

This clonotype was seen only a few times. This chain joins TRBV11-3 and TRBJ2-1, with D perhaps matching TRBD1 (5 bases). This CDR3 spans 13 amino acids. Germline V gene sequence: CDR1 SGHNT, CDR2 YENEEA. The V end lost 4 bases, the J end lost 10 bases, and 14 bases lay between the germline ends. CDR3 nucleotides: TGTGCCAGCAGCTCCCTCACGACAGAAGAGCAGTTCTTC. Its protein product is CASSSLTTEEQFF. Complete variable domain (other parts from reference TRBV11-3 and TRBJ2-1): EAGVVQSPRYKIIEKKQPVAFWCNPISGHNTLYWYLQNLGQGPELLIRYENEEAVDDSQLPKDRFSAERLKGVDSTLKIQPAELGDSAVYLCASSSLTTEEQFFGPGTRLTVL.

This clonotype was seen more than once but under ten times. The rearrangement joins TRBV23-1 to TRBJ2-4, with a possible D match to TRBD2 (5 bases). TRBV23-1 is marked as an open reading frame, function uncertain. V lost 2 bases and J 2 bases, leaving 13 bases between the germline ends. This CDR3 has 16 amino acids. As DNA, the CDR3 is TGCGCCAGCAGTCAAGGGCGCGGACTGACCAAAAACATTCAGTACTTC. Translation: CASSQGRGLTKNIQYF.

This sequence joins TRBV7-9 and TRBJ1-2; TRBD1 matches at 7 bases. CDR1 is SEHNR and CDR2 is FQNEAQ in the germline V gene (reference sequence). The ends lost 7 bases at V and 4 bases at J; junction bases unmatched: 9. The length of the CDR3 is 14 residues. The CDR3 loop reads CASIPSGGIYGYTF. The CDR3 coding sequence is TGTGCCAGCATTCCTTCAGGGGGGATCTATGGCTACACCTTC.

There are many counts of this clonotype. This chain connects TRBV12-3 or TRBV12-4 to TRBJ1-2; unclear D gene. V lost 6 bases, J lost 4 bases, and 18 bases lay in between. This CDR3 comprises 15 residues. CDR3 DNA sequence: TGTGCCAGCAGCCTCGCCGGGTATAGTGGCTATGGCTACACCTTC. Residues: CASSLAGYSGYGYTF.

J is TRBJ2-1 and V is TRBV24-1, with 7 bases aligning to TRBD1. The CDR3 is 16 residues long. CDR1 and CDR2 (germline): KGHDR, SFDVKD. Losses at the gene ends were 4 bases for V and 8 bases for J; bases not matched to a gene: 13. CDR3 coding DNA: TGTGCCACCAGTGACCCGGGACAGTCATCGTTCTATGAGCAGTTCTTC. This sequence encodes CATSDPGQSSFYEQFF.

This sequence joins TRBV7-8 and TRBJ1-1; D remains ambiguous. V lost 7 bases and J 6 bases, leaving 15 bases between the germline ends. Germline V gene data show CDR1 as SGHVS and CDR2 as FQNEAQ. CDR3 length: 13 residues. The CDR3 DNA follows: TGTGCCAGCAATGGTCGACTGAGGTCTGAAGCTTTCTTT. Its protein product is CASNGRLRSEAFF.

The chain combines TRBV10-2 with TRBJ1-1; possible D gene TRBD1, 5 bases. V lost 7 bases, J lost 2 bases, and 14 bases lay in between. The CDR3 consists of 14 residues. Germline lookup yields CDR1 WSHSY and CDR2 SAAADI. CDR3 amino acids: CASMERGLNTEAFF. The CDR3 nucleotides are TGCGCCAGCATGGAAAGGGGCCTTAACACTGAAGCTTTCTTT.

In this sample, this clonotype turned up a few times. The chain recombines TRBV6-1 with TRBJ1-2; TRBD1 aligns across 7 bases. This CDR3 is 15 amino acids long. The V gene end was trimmed by 1 base and the J gene end by 7 bases; junction bases not matched to a gene: 9. Per the germline V gene, CDR1 is MNHNS and CDR2 is SASEGT. The CDR3 DNA reads TGTGCCAGCAGTGAAGTCCCGGGACAGACTACTGGCTACACCTTC. Its protein product is CASSEVPGQTTGYTF.

This clonotype was counted only a few times. The V call is TRBV5-1, the J call TRBJ1-1; 9 bases map to TRBD1. The germline V gene has CDR1 SGHRS and CDR2 YFSETQ. With V trimmed by 3 bases and J by 5 bases, 8 bases remained unmatched. This CDR3 spans 15 amino acids. The CDR3 DNA is TGCGCCAGCAGCTACACGGGACAGGGCATTACTGAAGCTTTCTTT. As protein: CASSYTGQGITEAFF. Variable domain in full (rest from reference TRBV5-1 and TRBJ1-1): KAGVTQTPRYLIKTRGQQVTLSCSPISGHRSVSWYQQTPGQGLQFLFEYFSETQRNKGNFPGRFSGRQFSNSRSEMNVSTLELGDSALYLCASSYTGQGITEAFFGQGTRLTVV.

Note on this clonotype: This clone may be a read error of a much larger clone one base away. The chain combines TRBV7-6 with TRBJ1-2, with TRBD1 as a possible D gene (6 bases). The length of the CDR3 is 13 residues. The germline V gene encodes CDR1 SGHVS and CDR2 FNYEAQ. The CDR3 is CASSETGLRGYIF. CDR3 bases: TGTGCCAGCAGCGAAACAGGGCTTCGTGGCTACATCTTC.